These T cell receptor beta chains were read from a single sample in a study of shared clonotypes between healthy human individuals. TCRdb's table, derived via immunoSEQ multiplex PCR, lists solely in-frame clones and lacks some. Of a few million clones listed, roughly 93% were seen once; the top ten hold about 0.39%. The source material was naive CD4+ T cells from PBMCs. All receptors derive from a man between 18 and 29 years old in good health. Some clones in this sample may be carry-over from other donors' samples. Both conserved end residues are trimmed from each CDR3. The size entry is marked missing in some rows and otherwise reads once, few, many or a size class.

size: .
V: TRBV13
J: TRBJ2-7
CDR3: ASSPEGGRNEQY

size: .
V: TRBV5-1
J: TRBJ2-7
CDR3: ASSFDLEWDEQY

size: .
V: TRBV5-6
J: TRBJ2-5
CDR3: ASSLAEWGRETQY

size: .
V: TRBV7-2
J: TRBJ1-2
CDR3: ASSLEAATGAPYGYT

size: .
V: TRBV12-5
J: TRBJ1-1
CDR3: ASGLVGTGRAF

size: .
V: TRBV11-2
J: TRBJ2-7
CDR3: ASSALLLADYEQY

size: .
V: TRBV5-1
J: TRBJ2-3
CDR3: ASQQGAGGSTDTQY

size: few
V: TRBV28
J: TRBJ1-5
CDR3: ASHAYSNQPQH

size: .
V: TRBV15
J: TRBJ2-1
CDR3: ATSSLAGLSYNEQF

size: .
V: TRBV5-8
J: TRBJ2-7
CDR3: ASRERIYEQY

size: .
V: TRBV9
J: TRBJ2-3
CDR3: ASSVGAGVPDTQY

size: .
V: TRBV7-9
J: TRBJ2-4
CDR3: ASSLEGAKNIQY

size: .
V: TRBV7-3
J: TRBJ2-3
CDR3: ASSLKVASGSKADTQY

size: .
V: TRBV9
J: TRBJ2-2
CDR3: ASSVVGGVELF

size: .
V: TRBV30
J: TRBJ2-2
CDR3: AWSGLLAGEPGELF

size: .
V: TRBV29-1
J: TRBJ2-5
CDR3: SVETGTQY

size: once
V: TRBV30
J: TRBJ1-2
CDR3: AWLRQSGGVVYGYT

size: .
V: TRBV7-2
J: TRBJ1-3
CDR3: ASSLARPGNTIY

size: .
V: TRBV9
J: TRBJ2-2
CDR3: ASSAPGELF

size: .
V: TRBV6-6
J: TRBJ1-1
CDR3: ASRGTGGVYSEAF

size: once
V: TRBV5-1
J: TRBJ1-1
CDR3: ASSPTGGGTEAF

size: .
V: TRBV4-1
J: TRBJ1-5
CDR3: ASSQEKGVGTGNQPQH

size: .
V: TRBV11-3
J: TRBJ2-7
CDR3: ASSLVAGGTGEQY

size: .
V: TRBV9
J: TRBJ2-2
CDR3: ASSGGLAGTYGELF

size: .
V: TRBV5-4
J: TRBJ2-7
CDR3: ASSPSPPGEQY

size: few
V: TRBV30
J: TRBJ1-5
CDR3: AWSVAGQGPQPQH

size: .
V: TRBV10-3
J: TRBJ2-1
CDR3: AIRPGLGVTDEQF

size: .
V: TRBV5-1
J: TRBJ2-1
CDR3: ASSPETGGDNEQF

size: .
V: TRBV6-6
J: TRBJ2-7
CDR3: ASRDSGRIYEQY

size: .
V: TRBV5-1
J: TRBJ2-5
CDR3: ASSLPQGNLWETQY

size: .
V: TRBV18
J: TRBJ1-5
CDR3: ASGTDRNQPQH

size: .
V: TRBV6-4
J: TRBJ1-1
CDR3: ASSAQGQAEAF

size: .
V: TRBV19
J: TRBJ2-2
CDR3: ASSMWSQSSGELF

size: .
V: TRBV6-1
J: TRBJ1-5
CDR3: ASTSMGGMEPQH

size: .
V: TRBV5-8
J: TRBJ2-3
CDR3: ASSRRQGATDTQY

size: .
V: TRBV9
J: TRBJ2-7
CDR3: ASSVNMDSYEQY

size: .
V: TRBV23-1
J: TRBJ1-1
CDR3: ASSQSRTANEAF

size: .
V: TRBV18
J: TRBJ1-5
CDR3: ASSPMQGLNQPQH

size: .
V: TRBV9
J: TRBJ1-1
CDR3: ASSVEKNTEAF

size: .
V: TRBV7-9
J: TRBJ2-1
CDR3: ASSLVPRLAGARNEQF

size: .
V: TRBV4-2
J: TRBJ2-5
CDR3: ASSQVKGQETQY

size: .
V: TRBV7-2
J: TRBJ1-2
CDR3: ASSLYGTPDNYGYT

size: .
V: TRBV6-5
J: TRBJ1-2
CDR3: ASSYARGAGGYT

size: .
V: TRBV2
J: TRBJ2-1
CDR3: ASRAISGRAGGIENEQF

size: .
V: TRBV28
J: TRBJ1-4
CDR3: ASSPKF

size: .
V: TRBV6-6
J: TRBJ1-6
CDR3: ASSYSPLRNSPLH

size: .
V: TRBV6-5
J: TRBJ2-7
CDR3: ASSYGASGRAYEQY

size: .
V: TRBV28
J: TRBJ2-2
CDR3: ASIRTGPGELF

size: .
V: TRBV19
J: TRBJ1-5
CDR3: ASSTQTGDQPQH

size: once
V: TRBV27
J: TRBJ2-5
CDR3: ASSLEGRETQY

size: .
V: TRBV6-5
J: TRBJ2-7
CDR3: ASTPGLGIYEQY

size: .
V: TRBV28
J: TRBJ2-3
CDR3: ASSNPASGSHGTDTQY